These 18 T cell receptor beta chains were sequenced from one sample in a study of cytomegalovirus exposure and HLA in healthy donors (dated by TCRdb to 2016 to 2017). Library creation used the immunoSEQ multiplex PCR assay. A mixture of 60 forward primers for TCR Vbeta segments and 13 reverse primers for TCR Jbeta segments was used in the multiplex PCR. The table was pulled from immuneACCESS by TCRdb, which kept in-frame rearrangements only. Such tables lose some clones; where checked, under half of the loss comes from unresolved V genes, and the rest has no known cause. The sample data list some 77,000 clones, and less than 80% of these were observed just once. The ten largest clonotypes hold roughly 7.1% of the sample. Material: PBMCs. The receptors shown here come from a woman between 40 and 55 years old in good health and CMV-seronegative.

This CDR3 is CASSAGTGRQETQYF. CDR3 bases: TGTGCCAGCTCGGCCGGGACAGGGCGACAAGAGACCCAGTACTTC. The gene calls are TRBV18 and TRBJ2-5, with TRBD1 matching over 9 bases. V dropped 6 bases and J dropped 2; count of bases not matched to a gene: 7. The CDR3 runs 15 residues. The germline V gene has CDR1 KGHSH and CDR2 LQKENI.

With regard to this clone: One end of the junction is discordant with germline, which a read error may explain. The V call is TRBV15, the J call TRBJ2-5; 9 bases line up with TRBD2. Germline lookup yields CDR1 LNHNV and CDR2 YYDKDF (reference sequence). The CDR3 sequence is 15 residues long. CDR3 loop: CATSREPSGAEAQYF. The CDR3 nucleotides are TGTGCCACCAGCAGAGAACCTAGCGGGGCAGAGGCCCAGTACTTC.

The J gene is TRBJ1-5, the V gene TRBV2; D gene uncertain. Germline V lookup: CDR1 SNHLY, CDR2 FYNNEI. Deletions cut 3 bases from V and 6 bases from J, with 6 bases between. CDR3 length: 12 residues. CDR3 sequence (DNA): TGTGCCAGCAGTGATCGGTCTCAGCCCCAGCATTTT. Residues: CASSDRSQPQHF.

The chain is built from TRBV5-1 and TRBJ2-3; possible D gene TRBD1, 6 bases. V gave up 4 bases and J gave up 3 bases, with 9 bases separating them. The CDR3 is 13 amino acids. In germline, CDR1 is SGHRS, CDR2 YFSETQ. CDR3 amino acids: CASSPQGTDTQYF. Written as DNA, the CDR3 is TGCGCCAGCAGCCCACAGGGTACAGATACGCAGTATTTT.

Note on this clone: At one end, the junction sequence differs from germline, possibly due to a read error. The CDR3 DNA reads as TGTGCTAGCAGCTTAGCGGCTCCGGATACGCAGTATTTT. This translates into CASSLAAPDTQYF. This chain joins TRBV7-7 and TRBJ2-3; the D gene is possibly TRBD2 (6 bases). CDR1 is SSHAT and CDR2 is FNYEAQ in the germline V gene (reference sequence). The CDR3 length is 13 residues.

This clone came up a few times. The rearrangement joins TRBV14 to TRBJ2-7; maybe TRBD1 (5 bases). CDR1 is SGHDN and CDR2 is FVKESK in the germline V gene. The CDR3 spans 14 residues. Trimming pared 4 bases from V and 5 bases from J, leaving 15 bases between. CDR3 nucleotides: TGTGCCAGCAGCCGGGGCCTTAATCAGCACGAGCAGTACTTC. Translation: CASSRGLNQHEQYF.

V gene TRBV7-2 combines with J gene TRBJ2-1; 8 bases are shared with TRBD1. The V segment lost 4 bases and the J segment 4 bases; nucleotides outside the gene matches: 6. From germline, CDR1 is SGHTA and CDR2 FQGNSA. The CDR3 has 15 amino acids. The chain's CDR3 is CASSSSTGEYNEQFF. For the CDR3, the DNA is TGTGCCAGCAGCTCGTCGACAGGGGAGTACAATGAGCAGTTCTTC.

This clone was picked up a small number of times. J is TRBJ2-7 and V is TRBV7-2, with D unclear. Trimming removed 5 bases at V and 6 bases at J, with 14 bases between. The length of the CDR3 is 13 residues. Germline assignment: CDR1 SGHTA and CDR2 FQGNSA. CDR3 loop: CASSPSPYSEQYF. For the CDR3, the DNA is TGTGCCAGCAGCCCGTCCCCCTATTCCGAGCAGTACTTC.

V and J are TRBV6-1 and TRBJ1-3; tentatively, D is TRBD1 (6 bases). The CDR3 runs to 17 residues. Trimming removed 2 bases at V and 1 base at J, with 15 bases between. From germline, CDR1 is MNHNS and CDR2 SASEGT. The CDR3: CASSENFRGASGNTIYF. DNA for the CDR3: TGTGCCAGCAGTGAAAACTTCAGGGGCGCATCTGGAAACACCATATATTTT.

This clone was recorded only once. The chain joins TRBV4-3 to TRBJ1-2, with 11 nucleotides matching TRBD1. Unmatched junction bases numbered 14, after V lost 0 bases and J lost 5 bases. Germline V CDR1 and CDR2: LGHNA, YSLEER. CDR3 length equals 19 residues. CDR3 nucleotides: TGCGCCAGCAGCCAAGATCTGAGGACAGGGGGCGGTTTAAGTTATGGCTACACCTTC. Its protein product is CASSQDLRTGGGLSYGYTF.

This clone showed up just a few times. The gene calls are TRBV25-1 and TRBJ2-7, with TRBD1 matching over 7 bases. J lost 0 bases, V lost 4 bases, and 12 bases had no gene match. The CDR3 totals 17 residues. Germline CDR1 is MGHDK and CDR2 is SYGVNS. For the CDR3, the DNA is TGTGCCAGCAGTGGACCATTAACAGGGGAAAGCTCCTACGAGCAGTACTTC. This sequence encodes CASSGPLTGESSYEQYF.

The gene calls are TRBV19 and TRBJ1-1; perhaps TRBD1 as D (5 bases). CDR3 length: 13 amino acids. V dropped 9 bases and J dropped 2 bases, with 13 bases sitting between them. Germline V CDR1 and CDR2: LNHDA, SQIVND (reference sequence). CDR3 amino acids: CARPRGDNTEAFF. The CDR3 DNA is TGTGCCAGACCCCGGGGGGACAACACTGAAGCTTTCTTT.

Only a few counts were recorded for this clone. The gene calls are TRBV7-2 and TRBJ1-2; D uncertain. V lost 3 bases and J 0 bases, leaving 8 bases between the germline ends. This CDR3 is 14 amino acids long. Germline V CDR1 and CDR2: SGHTA, FQGNSA. CDR3 sequence (DNA): TGTGCCAGCAGCTTCACAACAGCTAACTATGGCTACACCTTC. Amino acid sequence: CASSFTTANYGYTF.

This clone was recorded a few times. The V gene is TRBV5-6, the J gene TRBJ1-5; D may be TRBD1 (5 bases). V was shortened by 1 base and J by 2 bases, with 13 bases between the two germline ends. The V gene's germline CDR1 is SGHDT and CDR2 YYEEEE. The CDR3 is 16 amino acids. As DNA, the CDR3 is TGTGCCAGCAGCTTGTTCAGGGCTGGAGGCAATCAGCCCCAGCATTTT. Translated, it gives CASSLFRAGGNQPQHF.

This chain joins TRBV18 and TRBJ1-6; D might be TRBD1 (5 bases). V lost 2 bases, J lost 10 bases, and 15 bases lay in between. This CDR3 contains 15 residues. Germline loops: CDR1 KGHSH, CDR2 LQKENI. The CDR3 region has the DNA TGTGCCAGCTCACCAATACCTTCGGAGGGGTCACCCCTCCACTTT. Protein: CASSPIPSEGSPLHF.

The chain recombines TRBV18 with TRBJ2-3; 14 bases fit TRBD2. The V and J ends lost 5 bases and 9 bases, in that order; junction bases with no gene match: 7. The CDR3 spans 15 residues. CDR1 and CDR2 from the germline V gene are KGHSH and LQKENI. CDR3 coding DNA: TGTGCCAGCTCAGGACTAGCGGGGGGCTCAAGGACGCAGTATTTT. It yields the protein CASSGLAGGSRTQYF.

The gene calls are TRBV7-9 and TRBJ2-1; 9 bases agree with TRBD1. With V trimmed by 2 bases and J by 0 bases, 2 bases remained unmatched. CDR3 length: 16 residues. Germline V CDR1 and CDR2: SEHNR, FQNEAQ (reference sequence). Here the CDR3 reads CASSLRGQGSYNEQFF. In DNA form, the CDR3 reads TGTGCCAGCAGCTTAAGGGGACAGGGCTCCTACAATGAGCAGTTCTTC. The entire variable domain, with the rest obtained from reference TRBV7-9 and TRBJ2-1, is as follows: DTGVSQNPRHKITKRGQNVTFRCDPISEHNRLYWYRQTLGQGPEFLTYFQNEAQLEKSRLLSDRFSAERPKGSFSTLEIQRTEQGDSAMYLCASSLRGQGSYNEQFFGPGTRLTVL.

The chain combines TRBV5-1 with TRBJ2-5; D not certain. Germline CDR1 reads SGHRS; CDR2 reads YFSETQ. The ends were cut back, 4 bases at V and 4 bases at J, with 5 bases in the middle. The CDR3 is 11 residues long. The CDR3 DNA follows: TGCGCCAGCAGCGACTTAGAGACCCAGTACTTC. Translating it yields CASSDLETQYF.